The source of this T cell receptor beta chain is a study of CD8 T cells in Susac syndrome. In the study overall: Among the sequenced Susac syndrome patients, about six had active disease while roughly 8 were in remission. When blood was collected, patients with Susac syndrome were therapy-naive, were taking corticosteroids, or were receiving intravenous immunoglobulin alone.

After extraction with the RNeasy kit, 0.5 to 1 ug of the RNA was reverse transcribed using random hexamers. The authors amplified TCR beta CDR3 across 54 Vbeta and 13 Jbeta using immunoSEQ multiplex PCR. One entry per CDR3 protein, called by TCRdb with MiXCR from the immunoSEQ multiplex PCR reads. The data contain about 240,000 distinct CDR3 sequences, around 96% of them singletons. TEMRA cells were FACS-enriched, while CD8+ and CD4+ T cells were negatively isolated. The CDR3 contains 11 residues. The germline CDR1 and CDR2 sequences are SGHDT and YYEEEE. For this clonotype: The junction departs from the called germline gene at one end, perhaps through a read error.

V and J are TRBV5-6 and TRBJ1-1; the match to TRBD1 covers 9 bases. Sequencing was performed on CD4+ T cells from PBMCs. The sequence was collected from a human donor with Susac syndrome. The CDR3 DNA reads TGTGCCAGCAGCAGGACAGGGGACGACCTATTT. Translated: CASSRTGDDLF.